This T cell receptor beta chain stems from a study of blood T cell repertoires in COVID-19. About the study: Sources were T cells, B-cell-depleted T cells, or PBMCs; the material itself was cDNA or gDNA.

Generated by immunoSEQ multiplex PCR, the TCRdb table keeps only in-frame clones and is missing some. The sample yields roughly 100,000 clones, about four fifths seen once. Germline V CDR1 and CDR2: SGHAT, FQNNGV. CDR3 length equals 16 residues. V shed 3 bases and J 7 bases; nucleotides not matched to a gene: 10. Sequencing was done on a sample of peripheral blood. The receptor's source is a woman in her sixties or seventies with acute or convalescent COVID-19. This sequence joins TRBV11-2 and TRBJ2-1; the match to TRBD2 covers 9 bases. The CDR3, as DNA: TGTGCCAGCAGCTTTGGGTCTAGCGGGGAACAAAATGAGCAGTTCTTC. This encodes CASSFGSSGEQNEQFF.